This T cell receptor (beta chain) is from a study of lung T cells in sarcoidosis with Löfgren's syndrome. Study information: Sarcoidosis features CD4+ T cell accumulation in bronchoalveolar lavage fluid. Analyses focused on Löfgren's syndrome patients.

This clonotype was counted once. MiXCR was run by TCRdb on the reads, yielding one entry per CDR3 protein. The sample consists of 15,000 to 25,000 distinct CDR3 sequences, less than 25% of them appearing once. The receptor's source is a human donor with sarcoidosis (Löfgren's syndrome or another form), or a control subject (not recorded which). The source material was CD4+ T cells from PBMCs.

CDR3 bases: TGTGCCAGCAGCTTGGGACTAGCGGACGCGAACACCGGGGAGCTGTTTTTT. It encodes CASSLGLADANTGELFF. The chain employs TRBV6-6 and TRBJ2-2; the match to TRBD2 covers 11 bases. Per germline, CDR1 MNHNY and CDR2 SVGAGI (reference sequence). V lost 6 bases to trimming and J lost 0 bases; unmatched junction nucleotides: 6. The CDR3 has 17 amino acids.